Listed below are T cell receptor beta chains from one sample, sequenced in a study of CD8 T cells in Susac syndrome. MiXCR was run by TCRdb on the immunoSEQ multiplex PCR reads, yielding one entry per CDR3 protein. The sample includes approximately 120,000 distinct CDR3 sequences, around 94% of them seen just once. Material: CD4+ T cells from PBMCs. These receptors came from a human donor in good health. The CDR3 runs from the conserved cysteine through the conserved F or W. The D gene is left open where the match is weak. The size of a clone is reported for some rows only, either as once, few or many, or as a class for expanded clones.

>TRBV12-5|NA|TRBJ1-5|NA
CASGGNQPQHF
TGTGCTAGTGGCGGGAATCAGCCCCAGCATTTT
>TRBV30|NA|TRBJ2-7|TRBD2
CAWSRGLAGGGVPYEQYF
TGTGCCTGGAGTAGGGGACTAGCGGGAGGAGGGGTCCCCTACGAGCAGTACTTC
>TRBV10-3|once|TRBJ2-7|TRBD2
CAINFLAGPAGEQYF
TGTGCCATCAATTTCTTAGCGGGGCCCGCGGGGGAGCAGTACTTC
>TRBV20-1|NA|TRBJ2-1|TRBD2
CSSGRRSYNEQFF
TGCAGCAGCGGGAGGAGGTCCTACAATGAGCAGTTCTTC
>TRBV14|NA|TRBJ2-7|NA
CASSPNVRGTAYEQYF
TGTGCCAGCAGCCCAAACGTTCGGGGGACCGCCTACGAGCAGTACTTC
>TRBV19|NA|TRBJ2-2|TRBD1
CASSLDRGGGELFF
TGTGCCAGTAGTTTGGACAGGGGCGGCGGGGAGCTGTTTTTT
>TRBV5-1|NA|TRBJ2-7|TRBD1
CASRPLDRGYEQYF
TGCGCCAGCAGGCCCCTGGACAGGGGCTACGAGCAGTACTTC
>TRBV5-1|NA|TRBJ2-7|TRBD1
CASSLGQPPYEQYF
TGCGCCAGCAGCCTGGGACAGCCTCCCTACGAGCAGTACTTC
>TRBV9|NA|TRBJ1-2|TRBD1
CASSPAGTGATNYGYTF
TGTGCCAGCAGCCCTGCCGGGACAGGGGCTACTAACTATGGCTACACCTTC
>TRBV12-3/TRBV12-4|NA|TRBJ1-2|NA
CASSLEADLYGYTF
TGTGCCAGCAGTTTAGAAGCGGACCTCTATGGCTACACCTTC
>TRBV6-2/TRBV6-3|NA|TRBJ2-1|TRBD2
CASNAAGGSYNEQFF
TGTGCCAGCAACGCAGCGGGAGGGTCCTACAATGAGCAGTTCTTC
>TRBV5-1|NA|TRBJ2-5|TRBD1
CTSSSDRGGETQYF
TGCACCAGCAGCTCGGACAGGGGCGGCGAGACCCAGTACTTC